This entry describes one T cell receptor beta chain. Its recognized antigen is unknown. No per-base quality is available; no much larger clone lies one base away. This sample was included in a study of siplizumab effects on memory and regulatory T cells (dated by TCRdb to 2018 to 2020). About the full investigation: The study examined how the anti-CD2 antibody siplizumab affects alloreactive T-cell subsets in allogeneic mixed lymphocyte reactions built from human PBMCs.

General conclusions and limits of the study: Because sequences at frequencies below about 10^-5 were poorly captured, only a minor fraction of alloreactive clones could be mapped back to unstimulated subsets. A naive or memory phenotype could not be assigned to roughly 75-96% of proliferating CD4+ or CD8+ clones. Compared with memory T cells, unstimulated naive T cells appeared more diverse, and naive cells seemed to make a substantial contribution to the alloresponse. The cumulative frequency of alloreactive sequences traceable to unstimulated CD4+ memory T cells was significantly reduced by siplizumab. Among mappable alloreactive CD4+ clones, an average Treg-derived fraction of less than 70% was observed with siplizumab, compared with approximately 30% in control reactions. Whether proliferating Tregs from siplizumab cultures were suppressive was not functionally confirmed.

For CDR1 and CDR2, the germline V gene lists MNHEY and SVGAGI. The CDR3 covers 15 residues, taking in both the cysteine and the phenylalanine. Left in the record is the CDR3 DNA by itself, 45 bases read in frame from the first base. V gives up 8 bases and J gives up 5 bases, and the segment between their germline ends measures 21 bases. Receptors were amplified or captured by the immunoSEQ multiplex PCR assay. Each sample had around 100,000 TCR templates assayed by the deep sequencing platform. Genomic DNA extracted from sorted T cells was used for TCRbeta CDR3 sequencing. Per the source publication's procedure: The R programming language was used for clonal analysis of the TCRbeta CDR3 data. Alloreactive CD4+ and CD8+ clones were defined by comparing unstimulated samples with post-reaction CFSE-low samples. Regulatory or non-regulatory origin of alloreactive CD4+ clones was assigned by matching sequences to the sorted unstimulated Treg and non-Treg repertoires. TCRdb's version of the immuneACCESS table is confined to in-frame rearrangements and falls short of the full clone set. An unresolved V gene accounts for under half of the shortfall where checked; the remainder is of unknown origin. That table furnishes V, J and clone size, whereas the DNA furnished D and trimming. The sample yields tens of thousands of clones; more than 80% were counted once. Clones ranked in the top ten supply over 25% of the sample.

Sorted unstimulated T cells, along with proliferating T cells recovered from mixed lymphocyte reactions, underwent TCRbeta CDR3 sequencing. Fresh whole blood from nine to ten HLA-typed healthy donors was used as the source from which PBMCs were isolated. The rearranged chain carries TRBV6-5 and TRBJ2-5; the D region possibly corresponds to TRBD2 (7 bases align). The source is a human donor in good health. Sequencing was performed on CD8+ T cells sorted from blood. The nucleotide sequence is TGTGCCAGCTCCATCTCGGGGGGCATATTGGAGACCCAGTACTTC. It translates to CASSISGGILETQYF.